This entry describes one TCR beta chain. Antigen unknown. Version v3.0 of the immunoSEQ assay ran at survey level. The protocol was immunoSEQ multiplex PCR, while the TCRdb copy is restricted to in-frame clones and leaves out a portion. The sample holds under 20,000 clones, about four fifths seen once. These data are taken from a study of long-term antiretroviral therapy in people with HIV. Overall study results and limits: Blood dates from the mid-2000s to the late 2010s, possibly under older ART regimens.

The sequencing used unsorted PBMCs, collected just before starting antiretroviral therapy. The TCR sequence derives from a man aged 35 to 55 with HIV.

The CDR3 loop reads CASSQAVRGEKLFF. The CDR3 DNA sequence: TGTGCCAGCAGCCAAGCGGTACGGGGTGAAAAACTGTTTTTT. V gene TRBV4-2 combines with J gene TRBJ1-4; D gene uncertain. Germline CDR1 is LGHNA and CDR2 is YNFKEQ. The length of the CDR3 is 14 residues. V lost 1 base and J lost 7, with 10 bases in between.